A single TCR beta chain is shown here with its context. This record belongs to a study of siplizumab effects on memory and regulatory T cells. This CDR3 is built from 15 residues. CDR1 and CDR2 from the germline V gene are SNHLY and FYNNEI. V lost 7 bases to trimming and J lost 0 bases, with 10 bases between them. The data were produced by immunoSEQ multiplex PCR, yet TCRdb's version contains in-frame clones alone and is incomplete. The sample records roughly 26,000 clones, 80% to 90% being singletons. The sequence was collected from a human donor in good health. Sample: memory CD4+ T cells sorted from blood. The chain uses TRBV2 and TRBJ2-6, with TRBD1 as a possible D gene (5 bases). The CDR3 reads CASTDTDSGANVLTF. The CDR3 DNA sequence: TGTGCCAGCACGGACACAGACTCTGGGGCCAACGTCCTGACTTTC.